A single sample is the source of the 21 T cell receptor beta chains below, sequenced in a study of blood T cell repertoires in COVID-19. Generated by immunoSEQ multiplex PCR, the TCRdb table keeps only in-frame clones and is missing some. The sample comprises 250,000 or so clones, 80% to 95% of which are singletons, and around 0.9% rests with the top ten. Specimen: peripheral blood. The receptors originated from a man under 40 with COVID-19, enrolled during active disease.

This sequence joins TRBV5-4 and TRBJ1-1; TRBD1 matches 8 bases. Unmatched junction bases numbered 6, after V lost 4 bases and J lost 4 bases. The CDR3 is 14 amino acids. Germline CDR1 and CDR2: SGHNT and YYREEE (reference sequence). The DNA of the CDR3 is TGTGCCAGCAGCCAGAGGACAGGGTCCACTGAAGCTTTCTTT. Its protein product is CASSQRTGSTEAFF.

The gene calls are TRBV29-1 and TRBJ2-3; 8 nucleotides line up with TRBD2. The CDR3 covers 14 residues. Germline V gene sequence: CDR1 SQVTM, CDR2 ANQGSEA. J gave up 6 bases and V 4 bases, and 9 bases lay outside the gene matches. The CDR3 protein is CSVVGGGLGDTQYF. The CDR3 coding sequence is TGCAGCGTTGTTGGCGGGGGGCTCGGGGATACGCAGTATTTT.

The chain recombines TRBV10-1 with TRBJ2-7, with a weak D call TRBD2 (6 bases). Trimming removed 0 bases at V and 3 bases at J, with 6 bases between. This CDR3 region has 13 residues. The germline CDR1 and CDR2 sequences are WNHNN and SYGVQD (reference sequence). The CDR3 nucleotides are TGCGCCAGCAGTGAGTCGGGGGGCTACGAGCAGTACTTC. It yields the protein CASSESGGYEQYF.

Points on this clone: At the DNA level, this CDR3 is encoded by other sequences in the same sample as well. The V and J genes are TRBV3-1 (or the pseudogene TRBV3-2) and TRBJ2-1, with 9 positions matching TRBD2. CDR3 length: 16 amino acids. CDR1 is LGHDT, CDR2 YNNKEL, per germline (reference sequence). With V trimmed by 0 bases and J by 3 bases, 3 bases remained unmatched. The CDR3 bases are TGTGCCAGCAGCCAAGATCCAGCGGGGGGCTACAATGAGCAGTTCTTC. Protein product: CASSQDPAGGYNEQFF.

This sequence joins TRBV24-1 and TRBJ2-5, with 11 bases fitting TRBD2. Trimming removed 4 bases from V and 5 bases from J; junction bases left unmatched: 11. The CDR3 runs to 17 residues. Germline CDR1 and CDR2: KGHDR and SFDVKD. The CDR3 region is CATSEPTSGGLRETQYF. The DNA for the CDR3 is TGTGCCACCAGTGAACCCACTAGCGGGGGCCTGAGGGAGACCCAGTACTTC.

The J gene is TRBJ1-3, the V gene TRBV4-1, with 7 bases matching TRBD1. The germline V gene has CDR1 MGHRA and CDR2 YSYEKL. The length of the CDR3 is 18 residues. The trim removed 0 bases at V and 1 base at J, leaving 9 bases unmatched. The CDR3 nucleotides read TGCGCCAGCAGCCAAGACAGAGCAGGGGGTAATTCTGGAAACACCATATATTTT. As protein: CASSQDRAGGNSGNTIYF.

The V call is TRBV10-3, the J call TRBJ1-2; no definite D call. Germline V lookup: CDR1 ENHRY, CDR2 SYGVKD. Trimming cost V 4 bases and J 2 bases, with 5 bases left between them. The CDR3 spans 12 residues. CDR3 residues: CAISVSNYGYTF. CDR3 coding DNA: TGTGCCATCAGTGTTTCAAACTATGGCTACACCTTC.

V usage is TRBV9 and J usage is TRBJ1-5; D is perhaps TRBD1 (5 bases). The CDR3 has 14 amino acids. V was shortened by 3 bases and J by 0 bases, with 7 bases between the two germline ends. Germline values: CDR1 SGDLS, CDR2 YYNGEE. CDR3: CASSAGVSNQPQHF. CDR3 nucleotides: TGTGCCAGCAGCGCGGGGGTTAGCAATCAGCCCCAGCATTTT. Drawing the rest from reference TRBV9 and TRBJ1-5, the complete variable domain is DSGVTQTPKHLITATGQRVTLRCSPRSGDLSVYWYQQSLDQGLQFLIQYYNGEERAKGNILERFSAQQFPDLHSELNLSSLELGDSALYFCASSAGVSNQPQHFGDGTRLSIL.

This chain joins TRBV7-3 and TRBJ1-1; 8 bases agree with TRBD1. The CDR3 extends over 13 amino acids. V dropped 4 bases and J dropped 10; count of bases not matched to a gene: 8. CDR1 is SGHTA and CDR2 is FQGTGA in the germline V gene. The CDR3 region is CASSSGQGTSAFF. CDR3 sequence (DNA): TGTGCCAGCAGCTCTGGACAGGGTACGTCAGCTTTCTTT.

This chain uses TRBV12-3 or TRBV12-4 with TRBJ2-2, with no clear D. V gave up 1 base and J gave up 7 bases, with 7 bases separating them. The CDR3 has 13 residues. CDR3 amino acids: CASSLVADGELFF. As DNA, the CDR3 is TGTGCCAGCAGTTTAGTGGCCGACGGGGAGCTGTTTTTT.

This rearrangement joins TRBV14 to TRBJ2-5; no definite D call. This CDR3 is built from 12 residues. CDR1 and CDR2 (germline): SGHDN, FVKESK. V lost 0 bases and J lost 7, with 6 bases in between. The CDR3 spells CASSQDSRTQYF. DNA of the CDR3: TGTGCCAGCAGCCAAGATAGCCGGACCCAGTACTTC. The full variable domain, in which reference TRBV14 and TRBJ2-5 provide the parts outside the CDR3, is EAGVTQFPSHSVIEKGQTVTLRCDPISGHDNLYWYRRVMGKEIKFLLHFVKESKQDESGMPNNRFLAERTGGTYSTLKVQPAELEDSGVYFCASSQDSRTQYFGPGTRLLVL.

The CDR3 nucleotides read TGTGCCAGCAGCGTCCGAGCCCCGGACAGAGACTACGAGCAGTACTTC. Translation: CASSVRAPDRDYEQYF. The chain uses TRBV9 and TRBJ2-7, with D possibly TRBD1 on 6 matching bases. The CDR3 extends over 16 amino acids. V was clipped by 2 bases and J by 3 bases, with 18 bases between them. Germline V gene lookup returns CDR1 SGDLS and CDR2 YYNGEE.

V is TRBV27 and J is TRBJ1-1; weak D call: TRBD1 (5 bases). This CDR3 contains 13 residues. Trimming cost V 4 bases and J 8 bases, with 14 bases left between them. Per the germline V gene, CDR1 is MNHEY and CDR2 is SMNVEV (reference sequence). CDR3 in DNA: TGTGCCAGCAGTTCGGGGCCGGGAGGGGAAGCTTTCTTT. Its protein is CASSSGPGGEAFF.

The CDR3 DNA sequence: TGCGCCAGCAGCTTGGACCTCGACAGCCTGTCGAACACTGAAGCTTTCTTT. Translated, it gives CASSLDLDSLSNTEAFF. This sequence joins TRBV5-1 and TRBJ1-1, with a possible D match to TRBD1 (5 bases). Germline V lookup: CDR1 SGHRS, CDR2 YFSETQ. This CDR3 contains 17 residues. V gave up 0 bases and J gave up 1 base, with 16 bases separating them.

The gene calls are TRBV7-3 and TRBJ1-5; D may be TRBD1 (5 bases). The germline V and J ends were trimmed by 5 bases and 6 bases, with 11 bases remaining between them. The length of the CDR3 is 13 residues. The germline V gene encodes CDR1 SGHTA and CDR2 FQGTGA. Here the CDR3 reads CASSLGEGQPQHF. The CDR3 DNA sequence: TGTGCCAGCAGCCTGGGGGAGGGTCAGCCCCAGCATTTT.

This rearrangement joins TRBV6-1 to TRBJ1-5; weak D call: TRBD1 (5 bases). Germline V gene lookup returns CDR1 MNHNS and CDR2 SASEGT. The CDR3 contains 16 residues. V lost 1 base to trimming and J lost 11 bases, with 21 bases between them. CDR3: CASSEVGGGTLRAQHF. For the CDR3, the DNA is TGTGCCAGCAGTGAAGTGGGTGGAGGGACCCTTCGGGCCCAGCATTTT.

This clone was recorded once. The genes are TRBV5-1 and TRBJ1-6; D perhaps matches TRBD1 (6 bases). Looked up from germline, CDR1 is SGHRS and CDR2 is YFSETQ. The V gene lost 0 bases and the J gene lost 7 bases, with 8 bases spanning the gap. This CDR3 has 14 amino acids. CDR3 in DNA: TGCGCCAGCAGCTTGGCAAGGGGGAATTCACCCCTCCACTTT. Amino acids: CASSLARGNSPLHF.

The J gene is TRBJ1-3, the V gene TRBV7-3; the D is unclear. The CDR3 runs 16 residues. The germline V and J ends were trimmed by 6 bases and 0 bases, with 15 bases remaining between them. The germline V gene has CDR1 SGHTA and CDR2 FQGTGA. This CDR3 is CASRQSHRSSGNTIYF. As DNA, the CDR3 is TGTGCCAGCAGACAATCACATCGTTCCTCTGGAAACACCATATATTTT.

V is TRBV30 and J is TRBJ1-2; 8 positions agree with TRBD1. Trimming cost V 0 bases and J 7 bases; bases outside gene matches: 7. From germline, CDR1 is GTSNPN and CDR2 SVGIG (reference sequence). The CDR3 is made up of 14 amino acids. The CDR3 here is CAWSVLSGGSGYTF. CDR3 nucleotides: TGTGCCTGGAGTGTTTTATCAGGGGGCAGTGGCTACACCTTC. The full variable domain, with the rest looked up from reference TRBV30 and TRBJ1-2, is SQTIHQWPATLVQPVGSPLSLECTVEGTSNPNLYWYRQAAGRGLQLLFYSVGIGQISSEVPQNLSASRPQDRQFILSSKKLLLSDSGFYLCAWSVLSGGSGYTFGSGTRLTVV.

The DNA for the CDR3 is TGTGCCAGCTCCCCGAAGACAGGGGCCGTCGACTACGAGCAGTACTTC. Translation gives CASSPKTGAVDYEQYF. The rearrangement links TRBV18 to TRBJ2-7; 8 bases line up with TRBD1. J gave up 3 bases and V 6 bases, and 13 bases lay outside the gene matches. This CDR3 region has 16 residues. Germline CDR1 is KGHSH and CDR2 is LQKENI.

The chain recombines TRBV5-1 with TRBJ1-5, with 7 bases identical to TRBD1. The CDR3 contains 14 residues. CDR1 is SGHRS and CDR2 is YFSETQ in the germline V gene. V shed 0 bases and J 9 bases; nucleotides not matched to a gene: 6. The CDR3 sequence: CASSLGQGNGPQHF. In nucleotides, the CDR3 is TGCGCCAGCAGCTTGGGACAGGGAAATGGGCCCCAGCATTTT.